These T cell receptor beta chains were read from a single sample in a study of response to subunit inactivated influenza vaccine. Using its own MiXCR run on the RT-PCR reads, TCRdb lists one record per CDR3 protein. Of more than 700,000 distinct CDR3 sequences detected, 20% to 25% appear once; the ten largest clones hold roughly a tenth. Specimen: PBMCs from blood, collected roughly 5 days after vaccination. These receptors were taken from a man aged 50-60 years who received an inactivated influenza vaccine. Each CDR3 is given with its conserved first and last residue. A D gene is named only where the DNA matches it firmly. Clone size is shown for a subset of rows, as once, few, many or a class of expanded clone.

v_call	d_call	j_call	clone_size	cdr3_nt	cdr3_aa
TRBV6-2/TRBV6-3	NA	TRBJ2-7	few	TGTGCCAGCAGAACAGACCTGGGGCGGGCCTACGAGCAGTACTTC	CASRTDLGRAYEQYF
TRBV12-3/TRBV12-4	NA	TRBJ1-6	NA	TGTGCCAGCAGTCCCGGGGGGGCCATCGTCGCCCTCCACTTT	CASSPGGAIVALHF
TRBV6-5	TRBD1	TRBJ2-7	few	TGTGCCAGCAGTTACCGGACAGGGGGTTACGAGCAGTACTTC	CASSYRTGGYEQYF
TRBV12-3/TRBV12-4	NA	TRBJ2-7	NA	TGTGCCAGCACGTCATACGGAGGCTCCTACGAGCAGTACTTC	CASTSYGGSYEQYF
TRBV6-2/TRBV6-3	NA	TRBJ2-3	few	TGTGCCAGCAGTTACTCCCCTTTGGAAGACCCCACAGATACGCAGTATTTT	CASSYSPLEDPTDTQYF
TRBV29-1	NA	TRBJ2-3	many	TGCAGCGTTGAGACAGCTTACACAGATACGCAGTATTTT	CSVETAYTDTQYF
TRBV6-5	TRBD1	TRBJ2-3	few	TGTGCCAGCAGTTTGACAGGGCCCGGCACAGATACGCAGTATTTT	CASSLTGPGTDTQYF
TRBV7-2	TRBD1	TRBJ2-1	NA	TGTGCCAGCAGCTTAAGGGCAGGGGGTCGCGATGAGCAGTTCTTC	CASSLRAGGRDEQFF
TRBV9	TRBD1	TRBJ2-7	NA	TGTGCCAGCAGCGCCGGAGGGACAGGGGCCTACGAGCAGTACTTC	CASSAGGTGAYEQYF
TRBV4-3	NA	TRBJ2-5	NA	TGCGCCAGCAGCCAAAGTCAACTACCCAAAGAGACCCAGTACTTC	CASSQSQLPKETQYF
TRBV20-1	TRBD1	TRBJ1-1	few	TGCAGTGCTAGGAGGGGGGACAGGAACACTGAAGTTTTCTTT	CSARRGDRNTEVFF
TRBV7-9	NA	TRBJ2-1	few	TGTGCCAGCAGAAGCAGGGGACCCCTTCCGTTCTTC	CASRSRGPLPFF
TRBV28	NA	TRBJ2-7	NA	TGTGCCAGCAGTTTATATGGGCAGGCCTACTCCTACGAGCAGTACTTC	CASSLYGQAYSYEQYF
TRBV7-6	NA	TRBJ1-3	NA	TGTGCCAGCAGCTTAGAAGTAGGATACTCTGGAAACACCATATATTTT	CASSLEVGYSGNTIYF
TRBV18	NA	TRBJ2-1	few	TGTGCCAGCTCACCACCGGTGGCGACGACTGAGCAGTTCTTC	CASSPPVATTEQFF
TRBV12-3/TRBV12-4	TRBD1	TRBJ2-1	many	TGTGCCAGCAGTTTAGTAGTGAGACAGGGAGACGAGCAGTTCTTC	CASSLVVRQGDEQFF
TRBV6-1	NA	TRBJ1-5	few	TGTGCCAGCAAAAGAGGGGGGTCGGGATGGGAACCCCAGCATTTT	CASKRGGSGWEPQHF
TRBV7-2	NA	TRBJ2-5	NA	TGTGCCAGCAGCTTAGCCCTCCCGGGGCAGACCCAGTACTTC	CASSLALPGQTQYF
TRBV9	NA	TRBJ2-1	few	TGTGCCAGCAGCCCCCGGTTCGCGGGCCCTCGTTATGAGCAGTTCTTC	CASSPRFAGPRYEQFF
TRBV2	NA	TRBJ2-7	NA	TGTGCCAGCAGTGCTTCAGCCGTATTGGAGCAGTACTTC	CASSASAVLEQYF
TRBV12-3/TRBV12-4	NA	TRBJ2-7	many	TGTGCCAGCAGTCGACACGGCTACGAGCAGTACTTC	CASSRHGYEQYF
TRBV6-1	TRBD2	TRBJ2-1	few	TGTGCCAGCAGCTCAGCGGGAGTCCCCTACAATGAGCAGTTCTTC	CASSSAGVPYNEQFF
TRBV20-1	NA	TRBJ2-1	NA	TGCAGCTCACTCTCAGGGGAGAAAGTAAATGAGCAGTTCTTC	CSSLSGEKVNEQFF
TRBV28	NA	TRBJ1-5	NA	TGTGCCAGCAGCGGGCCGGGGAACAATCAGCCCCAGCATTTT	CASSGPGNNQPQHF
TRBV6-2/TRBV6-3	TRBD2	TRBJ2-1	NA	TGTGCCAGCAGTTCGAGCGGGGGGGCGGATGAGCAGTTCTTC	CASSSSGGADEQFF
TRBV7-2	NA	TRBJ2-3	NA	TGTGCCAGCAGCTTAGGTCAGTCTACGAGGACAGATACGCAGTATTTT	CASSLGQSTRTDTQYF
TRBV20-1	NA	TRBJ1-6	NA	TGCAGTGCTAGAAGCGGGTATAATTCACCCCTCCACTTT	CSARSGYNSPLHF
TRBV4-1	TRBD1	TRBJ1-4	few	TGCGCCAGCAGCCCTCACAATGGACAGGGGAAGAATGAAAAACTGTTTTTT	CASSPHNGQGKNEKLFF
TRBV29-1	TRBD1	TRBJ1-2	few	TGCAGCGCACAGGGGAACTATGGCTACACCTTC	CSAQGNYGYTF
TRBV5-1	NA	TRBJ2-5	once	TGCGCCAGCAGCCCCTCTGGACAGCTGGGGGAGACCCAGTACTTC	CASSPSGQLGETQYF
TRBV4-2	TRBD2	TRBJ2-5	few	TGTGCCAGCAGCCAAGACCCCCGGACTAGCGGGAGGGCCCAAGAGACCCAGTACTTC	CASSQDPRTSGRAQETQYF
TRBV3-1	NA	TRBJ1-1	NA	TGTGCCAGCAGCCAAGTCAACTTGAACACTGAAGCTTTCTTT	CASSQVNLNTEAFF
TRBV7-2	NA	TRBJ2-7	many	TGTGCCAGCAGCCCAGGGGACGAGCAGTACTTC	CASSPGDEQYF
TRBV12-3/TRBV12-4	NA	TRBJ1-1	NA	TGTGCCAGCAGTTTAACGGTAGGAAGGGGTAACACTGAAGCTTTCTTT	CASSLTVGRGNTEAFF
TRBV7-3	NA	TRBJ2-6	few	TGTGCCAGCTCTGAATCCTCGTCTGGGGCCAACGTCCTGACTTTC	CASSESSSGANVLTF
TRBV7-9	TRBD2	TRBJ2-5	many	TGTGCCAGCAGCCGTCGGGGGGTCCAAGAGACCCAGTACTTC	CASSRRGVQETQYF
TRBV12-3/TRBV12-4	TRBD1	TRBJ2-3	few	TGTGCCAGCAGTCCGGACAGGTACACAGATACGCAGTATTTT	CASSPDRYTDTQYF
TRBV5-1	NA	TRBJ2-5	few	TGCGCCAGCAGCTCGGGGACCCTAAGGGAAGAGACCCAGTACTTC	CASSSGTLREETQYF
TRBV20-1	TRBD1	TRBJ2-2	NA	TGCAGTGCTAGGAGGGGGCACGGCACCGGGGAGCTGTTTTTT	CSARRGHGTGELFF
TRBV15	NA	TRBJ2-2	NA	TGTGCCACCAGCAGAATAAGCGGCACCGGGGAGCTGTTTTTT	CATSRISGTGELFF
TRBV6-5	NA	TRBJ2-2	few	TGTGCCAGCAGTTACTCGCCGTCCACTACGAACACCGGGGAGCTGTTTTTT	CASSYSPSTTNTGELFF
TRBV7-8	TRBD2	TRBJ2-5	NA	TGTGCCAGCAGACAACCAGCGGGGGTAAATCAAGAGACCCAGTACTTC	CASRQPAGVNQETQYF
TRBV12-3/TRBV12-4	TRBD2	TRBJ2-3	NA	TGTGCCAGCAACACGGGACTAGCATTTGCAGATACGCAGTATTTT	CASNTGLAFADTQYF
TRBV4-2	NA	TRBJ2-7	NA	TGTGCCAGCAGCCAAGCCTTCGGCTCCGGGACTCCCTCCTACGAGCAGTACTTC	CASSQAFGSGTPSYEQYF
TRBV19	NA	TRBJ2-7	NA	TGTGCCAGTAGTCGGACTGTAACCTACGAGCAGTACTTC	CASSRTVTYEQYF
TRBV5-1	NA	TRBJ2-5	NA	TGCGCCAGCAGCAAAAAATCGGTGTTCTGGGGGATACAAGAGACCCAGTACTTC	CASSKKSVFWGIQETQYF
TRBV9	NA	TRBJ2-6	few	TGTGCCAGCAGCGTAGGGTTCAGGGTGGCTGGGGCCAACGTCCTGACTTTC	CASSVGFRVAGANVLTF
TRBV4-2	NA	TRBJ1-4	NA	TGTGCCAGCAGCCAAGAAACCAGCTATAATGAAAAACTGTTTTTT	CASSQETSYNEKLFF
TRBV2	TRBD1	TRBJ2-7	NA	TGTGCCAGCACTTCCGGGACAGGGAGGAACGAGCAGTACTTC	CASTSGTGRNEQYF
TRBV28	TRBD2	TRBJ2-7	few	TGTGCCAGCAGTTCAAATAGCGGGGGGCTGCAGGCGCAGTACTTC	CASSSNSGGLQAQYF
TRBV6-2/TRBV6-3	NA	TRBJ2-2	NA	TGTGCCAGCAGTAACCAGGGGTTAAATACCGGGGAGCTGTTTTTT	CASSNQGLNTGELFF
TRBV5-8	NA	TRBJ2-5	many	TGTGCCAGCAGCTTAGGCTTGCCAGGCGAAATGACCCAGTACTTC	CASSLGLPGEMTQYF
TRBV20-1	NA	TRBJ2-3	NA	TGCAGTGCCAGGGAACTCGCCACTAGCACAGATACGCAGTATTTT	CSARELATSTDTQYF
TRBV20-1	NA	TRBJ2-3	NA	TGCAGTGCTAGAGTTTGGCCCCGGGTTAGCACAGATACGCAGTATTTT	CSARVWPRVSTDTQYF
TRBV6-2/TRBV6-3	TRBD1	TRBJ1-1	NA	TGTGCCAGCAGCAACCGCAACACAGGGGCCCTCACTGAAGCTTTCTTT	CASSNRNTGALTEAFF
TRBV12-3/TRBV12-4	NA	TRBJ1-5	many	TGTGCCAGCAGCCTTCTCAATCAGCCCCAGCATTTT	CASSLLNQPQHF
TRBV5-1	NA	TRBJ2-7	few	TGCGCCAGCAGCCAAAACCCGGCAGTCCGCTCCTACGAGCAGTACTTC	CASSQNPAVRSYEQYF
TRBV28	NA	TRBJ2-6	few	TGTGCCAGCAGTTTCGAAGGGATTTACTTCTCTGGGGCCAACGTCCTGACTTTC	CASSFEGIYFSGANVLTF
TRBV20-1	TRBD2	TRBJ2-1	few	TGCAGTGCTAGAGTACTAGCGGGAGATCAGCAGTTCTTC	CSARVLAGDQQFF